Below are 18 T cell receptor beta chains sequenced from a single sample in a study of T cell repertoires in cytomegalovirus infection. TCRdb reanalysed the reads using MiXCR and keeps one entry per CDR3 protein. The sample carries about 830,000 distinct CDR3 sequences, approximately 29% recorded once. These TCRs are of unknown antigen specificity. The sequencing used cultured CD8+ T cells from PBMCs, collected from culture after CMV antigen stimulation. All receptors derive from a human donor in good health (CMV status not recorded). Some clones in this sample may be carry-over from other donors' samples.

The CDR3 coding sequence is TGTGCCAGCAGCCCCTTGACAGGAGTAGATGGCTACACCTTC. Residues: CASSPLTGVDGYTF. The chain recombines TRBV7-4 with TRBJ1-2; D perhaps matches TRBD1 (6 bases). Looked up from germline, CDR1 is SGHVT and CDR2 is SQSDAQ. The CDR3 consists of 14 residues. The ends were cut back, 5 bases at V and 6 bases at J, with 16 bases in the middle.

In this sample, this clonotype turned up many times. This sequence joins TRBV28 and TRBJ2-5; D is ambiguous. The germline V and J ends were trimmed by 6 bases and 0 bases, with 8 bases remaining between them. The CDR3 runs to 13 residues. Germline V gene lookup returns CDR1 MDHEN and CDR2 SYDVKM. The CDR3 protein is CASSLEYQETQYF. Written as DNA, the CDR3 is TGTGCCAGCAGCTTAGAATACCAAGAGACCCAGTACTTC.

The chain employs TRBV7-8 and TRBJ1-3, with 9 positions matching TRBD1. The V gene end was trimmed by 2 bases and the J gene end by 1 base; junction bases not matched to a gene: 18. Germline-derived CDR1 and CDR2 are SGHVS and FQNEAQ. This CDR3 comprises 21 residues. CDR3 residues: CASSLRRTGDAWDRSGNTIYF. The DNA for the CDR3 is TGTGCCAGCAGCTTACGGAGGACAGGGGATGCTTGGGATCGTTCTGGAAACACCATATATTTT.

This clonotype was picked up a small number of times. V is TRBV10-3 and J is TRBJ2-7; 7 nucleotides line up with TRBD1. V was pared by 8 bases and J by 0 bases, with 7 bases of the junction left unmatched. Germline CDR1 reads ENHRY; CDR2 reads SYGVKD. The CDR3 is made up of 14 amino acids. In nucleotides, the CDR3 is TGTGCCATCGAAGACAGGGAGAGCTCCTACGAGCAGTACTTC. Translating it yields CAIEDRESSYEQYF.

The V and J genes are TRBV28 and TRBJ2-7; D is unclear. Germline values: CDR1 MDHEN, CDR2 SYDVKM. Trimming removed 7 bases from V and 0 bases from J, with 13 bases in between. This CDR3 spans 14 amino acids. The CDR3 protein is CASIPREASYEQYV. The CDR3 DNA reads TGTGCCAGCATCCCTCGAGAGGCCTCCTACGAGCAGTACGTC.

The rearrangement joins TRBV20-1 to TRBJ2-4, with 14 bases identical to TRBD2. The CDR3 runs 19 residues. From germline, CDR1 is DFQATT and CDR2 SNEGSKA (reference sequence). Losses at the gene ends were 0 bases for V and 4 bases for J; bases not matched to a gene: 11. The CDR3 DNA is TGCAGTGCTAGAGATTACCGCAGGACTAGCGGGGGGCCTAAAAACATTCAGTACTTC. Protein sequence: CSARDYRRTSGGPKNIQYF.

This clonotype has just a few counts. The chain employs TRBV4-1 and TRBJ1-1; D is unclear. The germline V gene encodes CDR1 MGHRA and CDR2 YSYEKL. The CDR3 spans 12 residues. V lost 1 base and J 8 bases, leaving 8 bases between the germline ends. CDR3 DNA: TGCGCCAGCAGCCAAGCAGCCTCAGAAGCTTTCTTT. Protein: CASSQAASEAFF.

The gene calls are TRBV6-6 and TRBJ2-3, with D unclear. The ends were cut back, 0 bases at V and 6 bases at J, with 10 bases in the middle. Germline V lookup: CDR1 MNHNY, CDR2 SVGAGI (reference sequence). This CDR3 comprises 14 residues. This CDR3 reads CASSYSSGPDTQYF. The CDR3, as DNA: TGTGCCAGCAGTTACTCTTCAGGCCCCGATACGCAGTATTTT.

This clonotype was observed many times. The chain recombines TRBV12-3 or TRBV12-4 with TRBJ1-6; D remains unclear. This CDR3 contains 13 residues. V was pared by 2 bases and J by 8 bases, with 7 bases between. The CDR3 loop reads CASSLRRDSPLHF. The CDR3 region has the DNA TGTGCCAGCAGTTTAAGGCGGGATTCACCCCTCCACTTT.

The gene calls are TRBV12-3 or TRBV12-4 and TRBJ2-7; unclear D gene. Deletions cut 2 bases from V and 7 bases from J, with 12 bases between. The CDR3 runs to 13 residues. In nucleotides, the CDR3 is TGTGCCAGCAGTTTAAGCCCCTCGGGTGAGCAGTACGTC. Protein: CASSLSPSGEQYV.

The CDR3: CAISDPVSGRTGELFF. Written as DNA, the CDR3 is TGTGCCATCAGTGACCCCGTGTCAGGGCGTACCGGGGAGCTGTTTTTT. The chain carries TRBV10-3 and TRBJ2-2; D might be TRBD1 (5 bases). The CDR3 is 16 residues long. Trimming pared 3 bases from V and 5 bases from J, leaving 16 bases between. CDR1 is ENHRY and CDR2 is SYGVKD in the germline V gene.

The J gene is TRBJ1-2, the V gene TRBV7-9, with 9 positions matching TRBD1. V lost 5 bases to trimming and J lost 4 bases; unmatched junction nucleotides: 5. The CDR3 spans 14 residues. Germline CDR1 SEHNR, CDR2 FQNEAQ (reference sequence). This CDR3 reads CASSRTGDSYGYTF. Written as DNA, the CDR3 is TGTGCCAGCAGCCGGACAGGGGATAGCTATGGCTACACCTTC.

The rearrangement uses TRBV27 and TRBJ2-6, with no clear D. The CDR3 length is 18 residues. V shed 7 bases and J shed 0 bases, with 19 bases lying between them. Germline V gene lookup returns CDR1 MNHEY and CDR2 SMNVEV (reference sequence). This chain's CDR3 is CASTTLSYHSSGANVLTF. The DNA of the CDR3 is TGTGCCAGCACCACCTTGAGTTATCATAGCTCTGGGGCCAACGTCCTGACTTTC.

Concerning this clonotype: At one end, the junction sequence differs from germline, possibly due to a read error. The rearrangement links TRBV7-6 to TRBJ1-1; TRBD1 might be the D (6 bases). The CDR3 extends over 14 amino acids. Germline-derived CDR1 and CDR2 are SGHVS and FNYEAQ. CDR3 nucleotide sequence: TGTGTCAGCAGCTTAGCTAGGGGGAGCACTGAAGCTTTCTTT. Its translation: CVSSLARGSTEAFF.

This chain joins TRBV7-8 and TRBJ2-1; TRBD2 matches 8 bases. The CDR3 extends over 15 amino acids. V dropped 4 bases and J dropped 3; count of bases not matched to a gene: 5. The V gene's germline CDR1 is SGHVS and CDR2 FQNEAQ. CDR3 sequence: CASSSSRGGYNEQFF. The CDR3 coding sequence is TGTGCCAGCAGCTCTTCACGGGGGGGCTACAATGAGCAGTTCTTC.

A remark on this clonotype: A much larger clone differs by one base, so this may be a read error. The chain joins TRBV7-6 to TRBJ2-1; tentatively, D is TRBD2 (5 bases). Germline CDR1 reads SGHVS; CDR2 reads FNYEAQ. CDR3 length: 15 amino acids. CDR3 sequence reads: CANSLGRGSVDEQFF. DNA of the CDR3: TGTGCCAACAGCTTAGGACGGGGTTCCGTCGATGAGCAGTTCTTC.

This clonotype turned up a few times. The chain recombines TRBV12-3 or TRBV12-4 with TRBJ1-2; D might be TRBD1 (6 bases). The length of the CDR3 is 15 residues. V was pared by 5 bases and J by 4 bases, with 17 bases between. This CDR3 is CASSPMTGLAYGYTF. CDR3 bases: TGTGCCAGCAGTCCAATGACAGGTTTGGCCTATGGCTACACCTTC.

This clonotype was recorded many times. The rearrangement links TRBV7-2 to TRBJ1-4; TRBD1 is a possible D gene (6 bases). Germline-derived CDR1 and CDR2 are SGHTA and FQGNSA. There are 14 residues in the CDR3. The V and J ends lost 5 bases and 7 bases respectively, with 14 bases between them. The CDR3, as DNA: TGTGCCAGCAGCCTGGGGGCAGGGAGTGAAAAACTGTTTTTT. Translated, it gives CASSLGAGSEKLFF. The variable domain in full, completed from reference TRBV7-2 and TRBJ1-4, reads GAGVSQSPSNKVTEKGKDVELRCDPISGHTALYWYRQSLGQGLEFLIYFQGNSAPDKSGLPSDRFSAERTGGSVSTLTIQRTQQEDSAVYLCASSLGAGSEKLFFGSGTQLSVL.